A selection of T cell receptor beta chains follows, all from one sample in a study of blood T cell repertoires in COVID-19. TCRdb's copy holds only in-frame clones and misses some; the assay was immunoSEQ multiplex PCR. The table lists some 320,000 clones, about 92% of them singletons, with around 2.6% in the top ten. Sequenced input: PBMCs or T cells enriched from blood (not recorded which). Receptor source: a man aged 55 to 70 who had recovered from COVID-19. Each CDR3 is given without its conserved first and last residue.

V gene: TRBV4-1
J gene: TRBJ1-1
CDR3 protein: ASSQDGRGHTEAF

V gene: TRBV19
J gene: TRBJ1-1
CDR3 protein: ASGVTVNTEAF

V gene: TRBV5-5
J gene: TRBJ2-1
CDR3 protein: ASSLLHDSYNEQF

V gene: TRBV6-1
J gene: TRBJ2-7
CDR3 protein: ASSESWAGEQY

V gene: TRBV6-5
J gene: TRBJ1-5
CDR3 protein: ASRLANQPQH

V gene: TRBV5-5
J gene: TRBJ1-2
CDR3 protein: ASSQGHNYGYT

V gene: TRBV18
J gene: TRBJ2-3
CDR3 protein: ASSQAEVTDTQY

V gene: TRBV12-3/TRBV12-4
J gene: TRBJ1-2
CDR3 protein: ASSFGSEGGYT

V gene: TRBV5-4
J gene: TRBJ1-2
CDR3 protein: ASSGGFTNYGYT

V gene: TRBV4-2
J gene: TRBJ2-7
CDR3 protein: ASSPGLAGPYEQY

V gene: TRBV7-8
J gene: TRBJ1-3
CDR3 protein: ASSLASGAGNTIY

V gene: TRBV7-4
J gene: TRBJ2-7
CDR3 protein: ASSVTSPGDEQY

V gene: TRBV5-5
J gene: TRBJ1-5
CDR3 protein: ASSRGQNSNQPQH

V gene: TRBV5-8
J gene: TRBJ2-2
CDR3 protein: ASSFQGTGELF

V gene: TRBV19
J gene: TRBJ1-1
CDR3 protein: ASSIDGTANTEAF

V gene: TRBV6-5
J gene: TRBJ1-6
CDR3 protein: ASTPHRNSPLH

V gene: TRBV27
J gene: TRBJ2-3
CDR3 protein: ASSRQGSTDTQY

V gene: TRBV9
J gene: TRBJ1-1
CDR3 protein: ASSPVGEGTEAF

V gene: TRBV11-2
J gene: TRBJ2-7
CDR3 protein: ASSFGQGDEQY

V gene: TRBV29-1
J gene: TRBJ1-1
CDR3 protein: SVQPRGGSGEAF

V gene: TRBV11-3
J gene: TRBJ1-1
CDR3 protein: ASSLGRGEAF